One and the same sample provided the 25 T cell receptor beta chains below, sequenced in a study of blood T cell repertoires in COVID-19. The method was immunoSEQ multiplex PCR; TCRdb's version includes in-frame clones alone and lacks a portion of them. Altogether 200,000 to 250,000 clones are present, approximately 84% being singletons, with the ten largest covering approximately 8.1%. Sequenced sample: peripheral blood. These receptors all come from a woman aged 50 to 60 with active or convalescent COVID-19.

This chain links TRBV24-1 with TRBJ1-1; D might be TRBD1 (5 bases). The CDR3 spans 14 residues. V was pared by 8 bases and J by 1 base, with 13 bases between. Germline V gene data show CDR1 as KGHDR and CDR2 as SFDVKD. CDR3 DNA sequence: TGTGCCACCAAGGACGGGGGAACGAACACTGAAGCTTTCTTT. Amino acid sequence: CATKDGGTNTEAFF.

The genes are TRBV10-1 and TRBJ2-2; D remains unclear. This CDR3 has 13 amino acids. The germline CDR1 and CDR2 sequences are WNHNN and SYGVQD (reference sequence). V was shortened by 6 bases and J by 7 bases, with 12 bases between the two germline ends. In nucleotides, the CDR3 is TGCGCCAGCAGCGCGAGAAGCAACGGGGAGCTGTTTTTT. Translation gives CASSARSNGELFF.

This clone was counted a single time. This rearrangement joins TRBV2 to TRBJ2-7, with 10 bases aligning to TRBD2. The germline V gene encodes CDR1 SNHLY and CDR2 FYNNEI. V gave up 7 bases and J gave up 7 bases; unmatched junction bases: 16. The CDR3 consists of 16 residues. CDR3 region: CASTRNGLAGVEEQYF. In nucleotides, the CDR3 is TGTGCCAGCACCCGGAACGGGCTAGCGGGAGTGGAAGAGCAGTACTTC.

The chain is built from TRBV28 and TRBJ1-2, with 10 bases matching TRBD1. Germline values: CDR1 MDHEN, CDR2 SYDVKM. Trimming at V came to 4 bases and at J to 8 bases, leaving 7 bases not matched to a gene. This CDR3 region has 14 residues. The CDR3, as DNA: TGTGCCAGCAGTTACTTGGGACAGGGGCAAGGCTACACCTTC. Encoded protein: CASSYLGQGQGYTF.

The chain recombines TRBV5-5 with TRBJ1-1; 7 nucleotides line up with TRBD1. The CDR3 has 14 residues. Germline values: CDR1 SGHKS, CDR2 YYEKEE (reference sequence). The V segment lost 0 bases and the J segment 4 bases; nucleotides outside the gene matches: 3. CDR3 amino acids: CASSLEWTGTEAFF. CDR3 DNA sequence: TGTGCCAGCAGCTTGGAATGGACAGGCACTGAAGCTTTCTTT. The full variable domain, rest sourced from reference TRBV5-5 and TRBJ1-1, is DAGVTQSPTHLIKTRGQQVTLRCSPISGHKSVSWYQQVLGQGPQFIFQYYEKEERGRGNFPDRFSARQFPNYSSELNVNALLLGDSALYLCASSLEWTGTEAFFGQGTRLTVV.

V gene TRBV3-1 (or the pseudogene TRBV3-2) combines with J gene TRBJ1-6, with a weak D call TRBD1 (6 bases). Germline V gene sequence: CDR1 LGHDT, CDR2 YNNKEL (reference sequence). The ends were cut back, 0 bases at V and 9 bases at J, with 9 bases in the middle. The CDR3 is 14 amino acids. The CDR3 protein is CASSQDQGSSPLHF. The CDR3 nucleotides read TGTGCCAGCAGCCAAGATCAGGGGAGTTCACCCCTCCACTTT.

The chain joins TRBV7-6 to TRBJ2-7, with TRBD2 matching over 7 bases. CDR3 length: 14 residues. Losses at the gene ends were 5 bases for V and 1 base for J; bases not matched to a gene: 5. Germline V lookup: CDR1 SGHVS, CDR2 FNYEAQ. CDR3 nucleotide sequence: TGTGCCAGCAGCGCGGGACTAACTTCCTACGAGCAGTACGTC. This gives the protein CASSAGLTSYEQYV.

V usage is TRBV5-1 and J usage is TRBJ1-1; a weak D match, TRBD1 (6 bases). Germline CDR1 and CDR2: SGHRS and YFSETQ. V was trimmed by 3 bases and J by 0 bases, leaving 12 bases between them. CDR3 length equals 15 residues. CDR3 region: CASSWSTGLNTEAFF. CDR3 in DNA: TGCGCCAGCAGCTGGTCAACAGGGTTGAACACTGAAGCTTTCTTT. Looking up the rest from reference TRBV5-1 and TRBJ1-1 gives the full variable domain: KAGVTQTPRYLIKTRGQQVTLSCSPISGHRSVSWYQQTPGQGLQFLFEYFSETQRNKGNFPGRFSGRQFSNSRSEMNVSTLELGDSALYLCASSWSTGLNTEAFFGQGTRLTVV.

The CDR3 loop reads CASRLSLATDTQYF. The CDR3 DNA sequence: TGTGCCAGCAGACTATCACTGGCCACAGATACGCAGTATTTT. The chain uses TRBV6-5 and TRBJ2-3; D unclear. The CDR3 consists of 14 residues. V lost 6 bases and J lost 2, with 12 bases in between. In germline, CDR1 is MNHEY, CDR2 SVGAGI.

V and J are TRBV5-1 and TRBJ1-4, with 11 bases that match TRBD1. The CDR3 is 17 amino acids. The germline gives CDR1 SGHRS, CDR2 YFSETQ. J was trimmed by 5 bases and V by 0 bases; bases with no gene match: 6. The CDR3 spells CASSLGSGTGGNEKLFF. CDR3 sequence (DNA): TGCGCCAGCAGCTTGGGATCGGGGACAGGGGGAAATGAAAAACTGTTTTTT.

This chain joins TRBV27 and TRBJ1-1; D is possibly TRBD1 (6 bases). The CDR3 runs to 14 residues. Germline-derived CDR1 and CDR2 are MNHEY and SMNVEV (reference sequence). Trimming removed 2 bases at V and 8 bases at J, with 15 bases between. CDR3 amino acids: CASSLAGTRTEAFF. The CDR3, as DNA: TGTGCCAGCAGTTTAGCCGGGACACGGACCGAAGCTTTCTTT.

The rearrangement links TRBV7-9 to TRBJ2-2; D unclear. CDR3 length equals 16 residues. Trimming took 4 bases from V and 0 from J, leaving 12 bases between them. Germline CDR1 SEHNR, CDR2 FQNEAQ (reference sequence). CDR3 in amino acids: CASSSSTNPNTGELFF. CDR3 in DNA: TGTGCCAGCAGCTCGTCGACAAACCCGAACACCGGGGAGCTGTTTTTT.

V is TRBV5-1 and J is TRBJ2-1; 7 bases agree with TRBD1. Germline trimming cut 4 bases from V and 2 bases from J; bases unmatched to any gene: 6. This CDR3 spans 15 amino acids. Germline V gene sequence: CDR1 SGHRS, CDR2 YFSETQ. CDR3 DNA: TGCGCCAGCAGCCTATCACAGGGGCCCTACAATGAGCAGTTCTTC. Protein sequence: CASSLSQGPYNEQFF.

This chain connects TRBV6-1 to TRBJ2-6, with a weak D call TRBD2 (6 bases). Trimming cost V 4 bases and J 13 bases, with 23 bases left between them. Germline V gene data show CDR1 as MNHNS and CDR2 as SASEGT. This CDR3 contains 16 residues. The CDR3 nucleotides read TGTGCCAGCAGTGTAGCAGCCGGGAGCCCCTTCGAGGTCCTGACTTTC. Translated, it gives CASSVAAGSPFEVLTF.

The V gene is TRBV5-4, the J gene TRBJ1-3; D is possibly TRBD1 (6 bases). The CDR3 sequence is 14 residues long. The V gene lost 4 bases and the J gene lost 2 bases, with 10 bases spanning the gap. In germline, CDR1 is SGHNT, CDR2 YYREEE (reference sequence). CDR3 bases: TGTGCCAGCAGCCGGGACACCGCTGGAAACACCATATATTTT. It yields the protein CASSRDTAGNTIYF.

CDR3 loop: CASSQAGLYQETQYF. The CDR3, as DNA: TGTGCCAGCAGCCAAGCTGGCCTCTACCAAGAGACCCAGTACTTC. The rearrangement uses TRBV3-1 (or the pseudogene TRBV3-2) and TRBJ2-5; D remains unclear. Germline assignment: CDR1 LGHDT and CDR2 YNNKEL (reference sequence). The CDR3 is made up of 15 amino acids. The V end was cut by 1 base, the J end by 0 bases, with 9 bases between.

The rearrangement joins TRBV5-1 to TRBJ2-1; D may be TRBD2 (5 bases). CDR1 and CDR2 from the germline V gene are SGHRS and YFSETQ. The CDR3 is 14 amino acids. V was shortened by 3 bases and J by 2 bases, with 9 bases between the two germline ends. This CDR3 is CASSSAGTYNEQFF. CDR3 coding DNA: TGCGCCAGCAGCTCCGCCGGGACCTACAATGAGCAGTTCTTC. The full variable domain, completed using reference TRBV5-1 and TRBJ2-1, is KAGVTQTPRYLIKTRGQQVTLSCSPISGHRSVSWYQQTPGQGLQFLFEYFSETQRNKGNFPGRFSGRQFSNSRSEMNVSTLELGDSALYLCASSSAGTYNEQFFGPGTRLTVL.

This clone has a handful of counts. The V gene is TRBV7-9, the J gene TRBJ2-7; 7 bases map to TRBD1. CDR1 is SEHNR, CDR2 FQNEAQ, per germline (reference sequence). Trimming took 3 bases from V and 6 from J; bases not matched to a gene: 2. There are 12 residues in the CDR3. DNA for the CDR3: TGTGCCAGCAGCTTCAACAGGGGCGAGCAGTACTTC. Amino acids: CASSFNRGEQYF.

The chain's CDR3 is CASSPTTATNYGYTF. For the CDR3, the DNA is TGTGCCAGCAGTCCTACGACAGCCACCAACTATGGCTACACCTTC. The chain joins TRBV6-5 to TRBJ1-2; the D gene is possibly TRBD1 (5 bases). Trimming removed 5 bases from V and 2 bases from J, with 15 bases in between. The CDR3 is 15 residues long. Germline V gene data show CDR1 as MNHEY and CDR2 as SVGAGI.

V and J are TRBV6-5 and TRBJ2-1; TRBD2 agrees at 12 bases. The V gene's germline CDR1 is MNHEY and CDR2 SVGAGI. The length of the CDR3 is 15 residues. J lost 10 bases, V lost 4 bases, and 8 bases had no gene match. The CDR3 loop reads CASSLRTSGIREQFF. The CDR3 region has the DNA TGTGCCAGCAGTTTACGGACTAGCGGGATCAGAGAGCAGTTCTTC.

The chain employs TRBV5-5 and TRBJ2-7, with 7 bases matching TRBD1. V gave up 6 bases and J gave up 1 base; unmatched junction bases: 4. CDR3 length equals 13 residues. In germline, CDR1 is SGHKS, CDR2 YYEKEE (reference sequence). The CDR3: CASKLTGSYEQYF. The CDR3 DNA follows: TGTGCCAGCAAACTGACAGGGTCCTACGAGCAGTACTTC.

The rearrangement links TRBV18 to TRBJ1-2; D uncertain. CDR1 is KGHSH and CDR2 is LQKENI in the germline V gene. The V end lost 0 bases, the J end lost 4 bases, and 9 bases lay between the germline ends. The length of the CDR3 is 14 residues. Written as DNA, the CDR3 is TGTGCCAGCTCACCACCAATACAGAGCTATGGCTACACCTTC. Protein: CASSPPIQSYGYTF.

The chain uses TRBV10-3 and TRBJ2-5, with 15 bases matching TRBD2. Germline V gene data show CDR1 as ENHRY and CDR2 as SYGVKD. The length of the CDR3 is 16 residues. Trimming cost V 5 bases and J 4 bases; bases outside gene matches: 5. The CDR3 is CAISPLGLAGGETQYF. The CDR3 DNA reads TGTGCCATCAGTCCTCTGGGACTAGCGGGAGGAGAGACCCAGTACTTC.

The chain links TRBV7-9 to TRBJ1-2, with 12 bases matching TRBD1. V shed 5 bases and J 4 bases; nucleotides not matched to a gene: 8. This CDR3 region has 16 residues. Germline V gives CDR1 SEHNR, CDR2 FQNEAQ (reference sequence). In DNA, the CDR3 is TGTGCCAGCAGCCCCACCGGGACAGGGGGCTCCTATGGCTACACCTTC. The encoded protein is CASSPTGTGGSYGYTF. The entire variable domain, with the rest obtained from reference TRBV7-9 and TRBJ1-2, is as follows: DTGVSQNPRHKITKRGQNVTFRCDPISEHNRLYWYRQTLGQGPEFLTYFQNEAQLEKSRLLSDRFSAERPKGSFSTLEIQRTEQGDSAMYLCASSPTGTGGSYGYTFGSGTRLTVV.

The rearrangement uses TRBV20-1 and TRBJ1-4, with a possible D match to TRBD1 (5 bases). Trimming took off 3 bases at V and 7 bases at J, with 24 bases between the two ends. The CDR3 has 17 residues. Germline values: CDR1 DFQATT, CDR2 SNEGSKA (reference sequence). The CDR3 protein is CSASSAPLAGWGEKLFF. In nucleotides, the CDR3 is TGCAGTGCTAGTTCCGCGCCCCTGGCAGGGTGGGGTGAAAAACTGTTTTTT.